The 9 T cell receptor beta chains given below trace back to one sample, sequenced in a study of blood T cell repertoires in COVID-19. Sequencing was performed with immunoSEQ multiplex PCR; in TCRdb, only in-frame clones are kept and a portion is missing. The sample consists of a few hundred thousand clones, around 80% of them appearing once. The sample taken for sequencing was PBMCs or T cells enriched from blood (not recorded which). The receptors were gathered from a man aged 35 to 55 who had been exposed to COVID-19.

The chain employs TRBV6-2 or TRBV6-3 and TRBJ2-2; the D gene is possibly TRBD2 (5 bases). Germline CDR1 MNHEY, CDR2 SVGEGT. The CDR3 is 12 amino acids. V shed 4 bases and J shed 11 bases, with 11 bases lying between them. This CDR3 reads CASSLEVYELFF. The CDR3 DNA reads TGTGCCAGCAGTTTGGAGGTGTACGAGCTGTTTTTT.

The V call is TRBV5-6, the J call TRBJ1-2; D is uncertain. Germline V gives CDR1 SGHDT, CDR2 YYEEEE. This CDR3 contains 13 residues. V dropped 2 bases and J dropped 3 bases, with 8 bases sitting between them. The CDR3 loop reads CASSLPSYYGYTF. DNA for the CDR3: TGTGCCAGCAGCTTACCCAGTTACTATGGCTACACCTTC.

This clone occurred once. CDR3 residues: CACTQRAPVFF. DNA of the CDR3: TGCGCCTGCACCCAGCGGGCCCCTGTGTTCTTC. The chain couples TRBV10-2 to TRBJ2-1, with TRBD2 as a possible D gene (6 bases). V shed 11 bases and J shed 15 bases, with 20 bases lying between them. Germline CDR1 reads WSHSY; CDR2 reads SAAADI. The CDR3 totals 11 residues.

This chain connects TRBV5-5 to TRBJ2-2; D might be TRBD1 (6 bases). The CDR3 has 17 residues. The ends were cut back, 2 bases at V and 4 bases at J, with 18 bases in the middle. In germline, CDR1 is SGHKS, CDR2 YYEKEE (reference sequence). The CDR3 protein is CASSFDRPSLRTGELFF. For the CDR3, the DNA is TGTGCCAGCAGCTTCGACAGGCCCTCCCTACGCACCGGGGAGCTGTTTTTT.

This clone has just one count. V and J are TRBV19 and TRBJ2-1; TRBD2 aligns across 10 bases. V lost 2 bases to trimming and J lost 6 bases; unmatched junction nucleotides: 10. Germline V gene sequence: CDR1 LNHDA, CDR2 SQIVND (reference sequence). CDR3 length: 17 amino acids. The CDR3 here is CASSIIAGGTGTNEQFF. The DNA of the CDR3 is TGTGCCAGTAGTATAATAGCGGGAGGCACGGGCACCAATGAGCAGTTCTTC.

This clone was picked up a small number of times. The chain couples TRBV10-3 to TRBJ2-7; D remains unclear. Trimming took 10 bases from V and 2 from J, leaving 12 bases between them. The CDR3 sequence is 12 residues long. The germline V gene encodes CDR1 ENHRY and CDR2 SYGVKD. The CDR3 spells CATRSDAYEQYF. The CDR3 DNA is TGTGCCACCCGGAGCGACGCCTACGAGCAGTACTTC.

A few counts support this clone. The genes are TRBV19 and TRBJ1-2, with unresolved D. V was pared by 5 bases and J by 0 bases, with 7 bases between. This CDR3 contains 13 residues. Germline CDR1 LNHDA, CDR2 SQIVND (reference sequence). In DNA, the CDR3 is TGTGCCAGTAGTGTCGGTACTAACTATGGCTACACCTTC. This translates into CASSVGTNYGYTF.

In its sample, this clone was seen a few times. The genes are TRBV6-5 and TRBJ1-1, with a tentative D call TRBD1 (6 bases). V shed 7 bases and J shed 2 bases, with 14 bases lying between them. The length of the CDR3 is 14 residues. The germline gives CDR1 MNHEY, CDR2 SVGAGI. As DNA, the CDR3 is TGTGCCAGCACTCAACTCAGGGGTAACACTGAAGCTTTCTTT. As protein: CASTQLRGNTEAFF.

In this sample, this clone turned up a few times. This chain uses TRBV18 with TRBJ1-6, with 9 bases matching TRBD1. Trimming at V came to 4 bases and at J to 10 bases, leaving 5 bases not matched to a gene. Germline-derived CDR1 and CDR2 are KGHSH and LQKENI. This CDR3 comprises 14 residues. The chain's CDR3 is CASSQRQGGSPLHF. The CDR3 coding sequence is TGTGCCAGCTCACAGCGACAGGGGGGCTCACCCCTCCACTTT.